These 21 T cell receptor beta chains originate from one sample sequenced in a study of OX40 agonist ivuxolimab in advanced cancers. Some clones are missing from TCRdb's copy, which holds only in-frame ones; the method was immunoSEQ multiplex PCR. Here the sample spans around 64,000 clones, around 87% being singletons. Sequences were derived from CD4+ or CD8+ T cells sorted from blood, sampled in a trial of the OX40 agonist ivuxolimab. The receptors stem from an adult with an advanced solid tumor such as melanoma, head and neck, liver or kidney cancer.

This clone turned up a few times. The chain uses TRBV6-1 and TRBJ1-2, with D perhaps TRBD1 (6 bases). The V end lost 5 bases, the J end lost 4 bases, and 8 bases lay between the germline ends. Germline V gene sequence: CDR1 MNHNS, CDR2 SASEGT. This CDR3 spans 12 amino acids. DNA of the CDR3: TGTGCCAGCAGTACAGGGACCTATGGCTACACCTTC. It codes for CASSTGTYGYTF.

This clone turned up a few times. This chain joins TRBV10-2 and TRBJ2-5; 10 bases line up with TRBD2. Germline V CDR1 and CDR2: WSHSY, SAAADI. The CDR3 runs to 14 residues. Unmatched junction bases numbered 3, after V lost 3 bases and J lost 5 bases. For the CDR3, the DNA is TGCGCCAGCAGTGACCTAGCGGGGGACGAGACCCAGTACTTC. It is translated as CASSDLAGDETQYF.

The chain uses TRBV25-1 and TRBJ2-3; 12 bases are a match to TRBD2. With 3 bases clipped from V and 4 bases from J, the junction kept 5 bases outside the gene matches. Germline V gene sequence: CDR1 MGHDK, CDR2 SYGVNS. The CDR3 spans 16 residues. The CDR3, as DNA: TGTGCCAGCAGTGAGAGACTAGCGGGAGTAGCAGATACGCAGTATTTT. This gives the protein CASSERLAGVADTQYF.

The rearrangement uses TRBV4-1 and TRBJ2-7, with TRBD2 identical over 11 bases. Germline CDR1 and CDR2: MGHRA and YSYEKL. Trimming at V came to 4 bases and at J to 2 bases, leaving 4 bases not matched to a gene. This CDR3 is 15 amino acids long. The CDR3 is CASSPGLAGTYEQYF. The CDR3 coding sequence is TGCGCCAGCAGCCCCGGACTAGCGGGCACCTACGAGCAGTACTTC.

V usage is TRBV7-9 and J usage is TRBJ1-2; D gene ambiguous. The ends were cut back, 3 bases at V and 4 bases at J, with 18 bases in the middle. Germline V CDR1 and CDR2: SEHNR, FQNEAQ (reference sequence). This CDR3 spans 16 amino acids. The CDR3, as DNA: TGTGCCAGCAGCTTGTGGGCCGAGGGTTTCGGCTATGGCTACACCTTC. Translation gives CASSLWAEGFGYGYTF.

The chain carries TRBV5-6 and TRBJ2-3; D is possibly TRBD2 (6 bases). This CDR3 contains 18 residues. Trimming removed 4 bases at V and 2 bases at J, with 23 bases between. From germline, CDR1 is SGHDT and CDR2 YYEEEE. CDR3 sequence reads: CASSPWVAGYVITDTQYF. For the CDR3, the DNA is TGTGCCAGCAGCCCCTGGGTTGCGGGGTATGTTATCACAGATACGCAGTATTTT.

CDR3 sequence reads: CASSVDGRAGELFF. The CDR3 bases are TGTGCCAGCAGCGTAGATGGTCGGGCCGGGGAGCTGTTTTTT. This chain connects TRBV9 to TRBJ2-2, with D unclear. The germline V gene has CDR1 SGDLS and CDR2 YYNGEE. Trimming took 0 bases from V and 6 from J, leaving 9 bases between them. This CDR3 has 14 amino acids.

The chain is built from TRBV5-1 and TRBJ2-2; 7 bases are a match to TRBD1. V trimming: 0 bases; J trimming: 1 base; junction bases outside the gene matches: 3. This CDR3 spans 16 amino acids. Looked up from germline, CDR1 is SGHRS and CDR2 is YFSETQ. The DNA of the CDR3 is TGCGCCAGCAGCTTGGGCAGGGGGAGGAACACCGGGGAGCTGTTTTTT. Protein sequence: CASSLGRGRNTGELFF.

This CDR3 reads CAISEGQAQETQYF. CDR3 bases: TGTGCCATCAGTGAGGGACAGGCCCAAGAGACCCAGTACTTC. This chain uses TRBV10-3 with TRBJ2-5, with 7 nucleotides matching TRBD1. CDR1 is ENHRY, CDR2 SYGVKD, per germline. V lost 2 bases and J lost 1; bases outside the gene matches: 1. The CDR3 contains 14 residues.

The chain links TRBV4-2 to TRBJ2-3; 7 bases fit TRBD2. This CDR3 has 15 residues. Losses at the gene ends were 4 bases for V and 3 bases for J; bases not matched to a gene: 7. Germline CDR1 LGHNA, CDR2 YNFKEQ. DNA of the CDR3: TGTGCCAGCAGCCCATGGGGGGGGTCTACAGATACGCAGTATTTT. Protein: CASSPWGGSTDTQYF.

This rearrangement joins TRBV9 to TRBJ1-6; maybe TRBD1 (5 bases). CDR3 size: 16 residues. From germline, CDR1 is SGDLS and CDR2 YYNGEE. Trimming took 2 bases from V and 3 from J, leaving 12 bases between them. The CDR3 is CASSVNQGGYNSPLHF. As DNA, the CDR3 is TGTGCCAGCAGCGTTAATCAGGGTGGCTATAATTCACCCCTCCACTTT.

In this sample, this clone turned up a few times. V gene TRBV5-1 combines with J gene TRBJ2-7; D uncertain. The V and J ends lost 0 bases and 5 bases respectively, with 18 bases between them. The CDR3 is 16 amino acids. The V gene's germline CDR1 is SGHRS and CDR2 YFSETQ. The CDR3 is CASSLASLGSINEQYF. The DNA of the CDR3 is TGCGCCAGCAGCTTGGCCAGTTTGGGGTCCATCAACGAGCAGTACTTC.

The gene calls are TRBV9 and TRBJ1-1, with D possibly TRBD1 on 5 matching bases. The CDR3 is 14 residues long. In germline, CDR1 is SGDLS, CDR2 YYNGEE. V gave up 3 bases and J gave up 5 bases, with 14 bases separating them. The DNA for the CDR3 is TGTGCCAGCAGCGGCGGGACGGCTAGTACTGAAGCTTTCTTT. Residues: CASSGGTASTEAFF. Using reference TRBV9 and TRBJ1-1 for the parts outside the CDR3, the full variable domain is DSGVTQTPKHLITATGQRVTLRCSPRSGDLSVYWYQQSLDQGLQFLIQYYNGEERAKGNILERFSAQQFPDLHSELNLSSLELGDSALYFCASSGGTASTEAFFGQGTRLTVV.

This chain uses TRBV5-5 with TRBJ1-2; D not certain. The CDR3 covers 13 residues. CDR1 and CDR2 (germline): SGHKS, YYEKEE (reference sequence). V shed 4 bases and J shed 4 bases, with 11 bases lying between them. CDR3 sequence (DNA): TGTGCCAGCAGCCGGCCCGGGGTCTATGGCTACACCTTC. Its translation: CASSRPGVYGYTF.

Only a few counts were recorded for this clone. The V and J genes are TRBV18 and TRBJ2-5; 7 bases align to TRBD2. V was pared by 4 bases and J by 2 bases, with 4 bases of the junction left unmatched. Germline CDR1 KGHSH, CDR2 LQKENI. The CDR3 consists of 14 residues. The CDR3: CASSLASGQETQYF. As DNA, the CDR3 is TGTGCCAGCTCACTGGCTAGCGGACAAGAGACCCAGTACTTC.

The CDR3 coding sequence is TGTGCCAGTAGTCCCTCCCGGTGGCAGAAGGACACCGGGGAGCTGTTTTTT. This encodes CASSPSRWQKDTGELFF. The chain carries TRBV19 and TRBJ2-2; D not resolved. V dropped 5 bases and J dropped 3 bases, with 19 bases sitting between them. This CDR3 has 17 residues. CDR1 LNHDA and CDR2 SQIVND come from the germline V gene (reference sequence).

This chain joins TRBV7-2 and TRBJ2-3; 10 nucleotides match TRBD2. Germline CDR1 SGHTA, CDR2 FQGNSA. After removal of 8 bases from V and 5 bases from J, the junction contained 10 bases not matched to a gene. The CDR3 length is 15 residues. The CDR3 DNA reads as TGTGCCAGCCCACAAGCGGGGGGGCGGGGAGATACGCAGTATTTT. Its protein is CASPQAGGRGDTQYF.

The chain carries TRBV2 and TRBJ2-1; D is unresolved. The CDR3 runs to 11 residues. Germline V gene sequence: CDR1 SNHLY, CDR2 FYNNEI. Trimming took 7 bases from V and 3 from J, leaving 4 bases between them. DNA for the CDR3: TGTGCCAGCAACTTCTACAATGAGCAGTTCTTC. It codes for CASNFYNEQFF.

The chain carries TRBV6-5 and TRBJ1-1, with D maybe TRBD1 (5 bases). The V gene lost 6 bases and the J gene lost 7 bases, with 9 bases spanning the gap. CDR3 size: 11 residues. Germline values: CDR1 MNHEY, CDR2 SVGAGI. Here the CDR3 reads CASRTGVEAFF. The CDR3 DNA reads TGTGCCAGCAGAACAGGAGTTGAAGCTTTCTTT.

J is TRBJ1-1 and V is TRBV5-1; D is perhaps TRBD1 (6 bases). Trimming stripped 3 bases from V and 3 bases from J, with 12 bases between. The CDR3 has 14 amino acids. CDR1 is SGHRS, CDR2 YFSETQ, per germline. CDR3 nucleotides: TGCGCCAGCAGCTCTAGGGGGAGTGACACTGAAGCTTTCTTT. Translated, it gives CASSSRGSDTEAFF.

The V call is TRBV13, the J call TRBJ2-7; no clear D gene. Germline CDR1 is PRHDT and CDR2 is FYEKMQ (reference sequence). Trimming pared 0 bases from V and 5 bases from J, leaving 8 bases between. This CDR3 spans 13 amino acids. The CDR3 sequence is CASSLGARHEQYF. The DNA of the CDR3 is TGTGCCAGCAGCTTAGGCGCCCGGCACGAGCAGTACTTC.